This record covers a single T cell receptor (beta chain). Trimming removed 3 bases from V and 3 bases from J; junction bases left unmatched: 5. Per the germline V gene, CDR1 is SGHTA and CDR2 is FQGTGA. CDR3 length: 17 residues. This record comes from a study of blood T cell repertoires in COVID-19. Study details: Samples of COVID-19 (acute and convalescent) were obtained from the United States, Italy and Spain.

Study processing details: Estimates of nucleated cell counts were drawn from the amplification of reference gene primers. Data came from immunoSEQ multiplex PCR; TCRdb stores just in-frame clones and leaves some out. V and J calls and clone size come straight from that table; D and trimming were deduced from the DNA. This table has fewer than 250,000 clones, about 91% appearing once. The sequencing input was peripheral blood. The V and J genes are TRBV7-3 and TRBJ2-2; the match to TRBD2 covers 12 bases. This TCR was sampled from a woman aged 40 to 50 with acute or convalescent COVID-19. The CDR3 nucleotides are TGTGCCAGCAGCTTGTACGCTAGCGGGGGGGACACCGGGGAGCTGTTTTTT. Translating gives CASSLYASGGDTGELFF.